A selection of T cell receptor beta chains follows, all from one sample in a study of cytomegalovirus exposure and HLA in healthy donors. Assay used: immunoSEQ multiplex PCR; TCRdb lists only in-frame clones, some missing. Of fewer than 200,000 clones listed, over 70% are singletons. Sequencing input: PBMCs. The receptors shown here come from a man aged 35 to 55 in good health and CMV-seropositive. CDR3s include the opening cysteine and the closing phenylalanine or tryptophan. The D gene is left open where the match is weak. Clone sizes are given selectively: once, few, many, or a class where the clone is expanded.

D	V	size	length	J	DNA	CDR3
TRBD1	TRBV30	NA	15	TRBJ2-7	TGTGCCTGGAGTGGGACGGGACAGGGTTCCTACGAGCAGTACTTC	CAWSGTGQGSYEQYF
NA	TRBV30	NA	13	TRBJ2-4	TGTGCCTGGAGTGTCGGGTCCAAAAACATTCAGTACTTC	CAWSVGSKNIQYF
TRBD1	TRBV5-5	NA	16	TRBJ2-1	TGTGCCAGCAGCTCGAGCACCACAGGGGGCTACAATGAGCAGTTCTTC	CASSSSTTGGYNEQFF
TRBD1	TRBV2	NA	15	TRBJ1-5	TGTGCCAGCAGTGATGGGACAGTTAGCAATCAGCCCCAGCATTTT	CASSDGTVSNQPQHF
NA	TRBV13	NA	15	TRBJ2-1	TGTGCCAGCAGCGCCTCCGGGATCCAAAACAATGAGCAGTTCTTC	CASSASGIQNNEQFF
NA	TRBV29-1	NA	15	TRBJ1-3	TGCAGCGCCTCGGACACCTTCGTCTCTGGAAACACCATATATTTT	CSASDTFVSGNTIYF
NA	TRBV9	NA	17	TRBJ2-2	TGTGCCAGCAGCGTAGTGCCGAACAGGGTGGATGGCGGGGAGCTGTTTTTT	CASSVVPNRVDGGELFF
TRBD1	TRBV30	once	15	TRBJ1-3	TGTGCCTGGAGTATAGGGGACAGCTCTGGAAACACCATATATTTT	CAWSIGDSSGNTIYF
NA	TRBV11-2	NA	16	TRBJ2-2	TGTGCCAGCAGCCGCCCGAGGGAGTCGGCCACCGGGGAGCTGTTTTTT	CASSRPRESATGELFF
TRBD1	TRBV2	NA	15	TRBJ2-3	TGTGCCAGCAGTGGGGACAGGGGTAGCACAGATACGCAGTATTTT	CASSGDRGSTDTQYF
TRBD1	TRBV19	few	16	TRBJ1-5	TGTGCCAGTAGTAGCCCTCGGACAGGGGGCAATCAGCCCCAGCATTTT	CASSSPRTGGNQPQHF
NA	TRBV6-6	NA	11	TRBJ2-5	TGTGCCAGCAGCAACCAAGAGACCCAGTACTTC	CASSNQETQYF
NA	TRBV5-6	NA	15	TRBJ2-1	TGTGCCAGCAGCTTGTTTGACGGGAATAGTAATGAGCAGTTCTTC	CASSLFDGNSNEQFF
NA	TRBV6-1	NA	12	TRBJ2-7	TGTGCCAGCAGTGAACTCGCGTACGAGCAGTACTTC	CASSELAYEQYF
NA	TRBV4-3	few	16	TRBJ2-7	TGCGCCAGCAGCCAAGATATTGCCGGGACTCCCGTTGAGCAGTACTTC	CASSQDIAGTPVEQYF
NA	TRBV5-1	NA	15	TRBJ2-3	TGCGCCAGCAGCTCGGTACTAGCTCCCACAGATACGCAGTATTTT	CASSSVLAPTDTQYF
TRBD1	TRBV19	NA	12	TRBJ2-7	TGTGCCAGTAGCGGACAGGGGTACGAGCAGTACTTC	CASSGQGYEQYF
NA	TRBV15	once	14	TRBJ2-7	TGTGCCACCAGCTTAGGGGGGGGTTACTACGAGCAGTACTTC	CATSLGGGYYEQYF
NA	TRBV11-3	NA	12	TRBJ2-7	TGTGCCAGCAGCACCAGGGGGGACGAGCAGTACTTC	CASSTRGDEQYF
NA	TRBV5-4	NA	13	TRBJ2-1	TGTGCCAGCAGCTTGGACACTAGCAATGAGCAGTTCTTC	CASSLDTSNEQFF
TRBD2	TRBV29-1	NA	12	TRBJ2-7	TGCAGCGCCCAGGGAGGGACCTACGAGCAGTACTTC	CSAQGGTYEQYF
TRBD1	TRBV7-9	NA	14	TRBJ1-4	TGTGCCAGCAGGTCATGGGACAGGGATGAAAAACTGTTTTTT	CASRSWDRDEKLFF